This entry describes one T cell receptor (beta chain). This table comes from immunoSEQ multiplex PCR, and its TCRdb copy is limited to in-frame clones, with some not included. The sample consists of about 150,000 clones, over 90% of them appearing once. This entry belongs to a study of control samples from healthy donors and cancer patients. Per germline, CDR1 SGHDT and CDR2 YYEEEE. Trimming stripped 4 bases from V and 3 bases from J, with 6 bases between. The CDR3 extends over 12 amino acids. Input material: blood. This chain connects TRBV5-6 to TRBJ2-3; D is unclear. The TCR comes from a man over 45 in good health. Written as DNA, the CDR3 is TGTGCCAGCAGCCCCGGAACAGATACGCAGTATTTT. Translated, it gives CASSPGTDTQYF.